This T cell receptor beta chain was recorded in a study of T cells after yellow fever vaccination. Trimming took off 0 bases at V and 5 bases at J, with 11 bases between the two ends. Germline CDR1 reads SGDLS; CDR2 reads YYNGEE. The CDR3 covers 14 residues. Study-wide results and limits: Subsequent to the booster, the majority of primary-vaccination clones reappeared (less than 97% CD4, 88% CD8). Any FACS-sorted repertoire could hold abundant clonotypes that contaminate it from the bulk population. Faster peaking, at day 5 versus 15, marked a secondary response that was weaker.

The 5'RACE template-switching step produced TCR cDNA and added a universal primer site and UMIs. TCRdb re-derived calls from the 5' RACE reads in MiXCR, one entry per CDR3 protein. Of around 590,000 distinct CDR3 sequences detected, approximately 13% appear once; the ten largest clones hold under 15%. A remark on this clonotype: The antigen remains unidentified.

This TCR came from a man aged 25-45 years who received the YFV17D yellow fever vaccine. The source material was PBMCs, sampled on the day of the yellow fever booster vaccination. The rearrangement uses TRBV9 and TRBJ1-1, with TRBD1 as a possible D gene (5 bases). The CDR3 sequence is CASSVVVRGTEAFF. DNA for the CDR3: TGTGCCAGCAGCGTAGTGGTCCGGGGGACTGAAGCTTTCTTT.